Below, one T cell receptor beta chain is given with its context. Antigen specificity is unknown. Trimming removed 1 base from V and 6 bases from J; junction bases left unmatched: 21. This CDR3 is built from 20 residues. CDR1 is MGHRA and CDR2 is YSYEKL in the germline V gene. The sample's time point: week 23, last vaccination. The vaccine gave 300 ug of a 20-mer mutant IDH1 peptide subcutaneously per dose. These data originate in a study of a mutant IDH1 vaccine in newly diagnosed glioma. Study at large: The initiation of vaccination occurred 4-6 weeks after radiotherapy alone, or with temozolomide cycles. Those enrolled had earlier been treated with radiotherapy, temozolomide, or both, mostly both.

TCRdb's copy holds only in-frame clones and misses some; the assay was immunoSEQ multiplex PCR. The sample consists of around 29,000 clones, over 80% of them appearing once. Sequences were derived from PBMCs, sampled from a glioma patient whose treatment included an IDH1 peptide vaccine. The sequence was collected from a woman aged 18 to 35 with glioma. V is TRBV4-1 and J is TRBJ1-2, with 9 positions matching TRBD1. Here the CDR3 reads CASSQGRLLRDRAFFNGYTF. DNA for the CDR3: TGCGCCAGCAGCCAAGGTCGTCTTTTACGGGACAGGGCCTTTTTTAATGGCTACACCTTC.